These 18 T cell receptor beta chains were all obtained from the same sample, sequenced in a study of blood T cell repertoires in COVID-19. Method: immunoSEQ multiplex PCR; TCRdb's copy keeps in-frame clones and lacks some. The table includes 200,000 to 300,000 clones, over 70% detected once. The sequenced sample was peripheral blood. Receptors were obtained from a woman between 35 and 50 years old who had recovered from COVID-19.

The rearrangement uses TRBV20-1 and TRBJ1-4, with D maybe TRBD1 (5 bases). The V gene lost 3 bases and the J gene lost 2 bases, with 7 bases spanning the gap. This CDR3 spans 13 amino acids. The germline V gene encodes CDR1 DFQATT and CDR2 SNEGSKA (reference sequence). The CDR3 sequence: CSASRQTNEKLFF. In DNA, the CDR3 is TGCAGTGCTAGTCGACAGACTAATGAAAAACTGTTTTTT.

V gene TRBV10-3 combines with J gene TRBJ2-6, with D perhaps matching TRBD1 (6 bases). In germline, CDR1 is ENHRY, CDR2 SYGVKD. The V end was cut by 6 bases, the J end by 2 bases, with 14 bases between. The CDR3 contains 16 residues. The chain's CDR3 is CAIRADRHAGANVLTF. Here the CDR3 DNA reads TGTGCCATCAGGGCCGACAGGCACGCTGGGGCCAACGTCCTGACTTTC.

The CDR3 DNA reads TGTGCCAGCAGCCCGGGTCGAGAGCAGTACTTC. It specifies CASSPGREQYF. This chain links TRBV9 with TRBJ2-7, with D uncertain. CDR1 and CDR2 from the germline V gene are SGDLS and YYNGEE. Deletions cut 4 bases from V and 7 bases from J, with 9 bases between. The CDR3 covers 11 residues. Filled out from reference TRBV9 and TRBJ2-7, the complete variable domain reads DSGVTQTPKHLITATGQRVTLRCSPRSGDLSVYWYQQSLDQGLQFLIQYYNGEERAKGNILERFSAQQFPDLHSELNLSSLELGDSALYFCASSPGREQYFGPGTRLTVT.

The rearrangement uses TRBV6-5 and TRBJ1-5; D might be TRBD1 (6 bases). Trimming shortened V by 6 bases and J by 7 bases, and 13 bases separated the two germline ends. The CDR3 spans 13 residues. Germline V gene lookup returns CDR1 MNHEY and CDR2 SVGAGI. This chain's CDR3 is CASRADRLQPQHF. The CDR3 nucleotides read TGTGCCAGCAGGGCCGACAGGTTACAGCCCCAGCATTTT.

The chain links TRBV6-6 to TRBJ1-6; the D is unclear. Germline CDR1 reads MNHNY; CDR2 reads SVGAGI (reference sequence). CDR3 size: 12 residues. Trimming shortened V by 4 bases and J by 17 bases, and 15 bases separated the two germline ends. This CDR3 reads CASSSRDDEVHF. The CDR3 region has the DNA TGTGCCAGCAGTTCCAGAGACGACGAGGTCCACTTT.

The gene calls are TRBV6-1 and TRBJ2-4, with 9 bases lining up with TRBD1. CDR3 length: 18 amino acids. With V trimmed by 1 base and J by 1 base, 8 bases remained unmatched. Per germline, CDR1 MNHNS and CDR2 SASEGT. The CDR3 coding sequence is TGTGCCAGCAGTGAAGAGACAGGGGGTCTTAACGCCAAAAACATTCAGTACTTC. Its protein product is CASSEETGGLNAKNIQYF.

The chain links TRBV28 to TRBJ1-1, with D perhaps TRBD1 (5 bases). In germline, CDR1 is MDHEN, CDR2 SYDVKM. With 10 bases removed from V and 0 bases from J, the gap between germline ends came to 15 bases. This CDR3 has 14 residues. Written as DNA, the CDR3 is TGTGCCATTTCAGACCAGGGCGTGAACACTGAAGCTTTCTTT. This gives the protein CAISDQGVNTEAFF.

CDR3 sequence: CASSQDRGQLVDTEAFF. Written as DNA, the CDR3 is TGCGCCAGCAGCCAAGATCGAGGGCAGTTGGTCGACACTGAAGCTTTCTTT. The chain has TRBV4-1 and TRBJ1-1, with D uncertain. There are 17 residues in the CDR3. V dropped 0 bases and J dropped 3 bases, with 17 bases sitting between them. CDR1 and CDR2 from the germline V gene are MGHRA and YSYEKL.

The V and J genes are TRBV5-1 and TRBJ2-2; the match to TRBD1 covers 7 bases. With V trimmed by 2 bases and J by 3 bases, 4 bases remained unmatched. Per the germline V gene, CDR1 is SGHRS and CDR2 is YFSETQ. This CDR3 contains 15 residues. The CDR3 DNA reads as TGCGCCAGCAGCTTAGGGGACAGTTACACCGGGGAGCTGTTTTTT. This encodes CASSLGDSYTGELFF.

The genes are TRBV25-1 and TRBJ1-1; 8 nucleotides line up with TRBD1. This CDR3 has 13 residues. V lost 4 bases to trimming and J lost 7 bases; unmatched junction nucleotides: 5. Looked up from germline, CDR1 is MGHDK and CDR2 is SYGVNS. The CDR3 sequence is CASSVQGVVEAFF. CDR3 DNA sequence: TGTGCCAGCAGTGTACAGGGGGTAGTTGAAGCTTTCTTT.

This rearrangement joins TRBV20-1 to TRBJ2-7, with D possibly TRBD1 on 6 matching bases. Trimming left V 3 bases short and J 10 bases short, with 13 bases between. This CDR3 is 11 amino acids long. Germline lookup yields CDR1 DFQATT and CDR2 SNEGSKA (reference sequence). Written as DNA, the CDR3 is TGCAGTGCTAGGGGCAGGGGCAGTCAGTACTTC. This encodes CSARGRGSQYF.

The chain employs TRBV30 and TRBJ2-7; a weak D match, TRBD1 (5 bases). CDR1 GTSNPN and CDR2 SVGIG come from the germline V gene (reference sequence). This CDR3 spans 13 amino acids. V was cut by 1 base and J by 1 base, with 8 bases left in between. Here the CDR3 DNA reads TGTGCCTGGAGTGCTAAGGGGTCCTACGAGCAGTACTTC. Protein product: CAWSAKGSYEQYF. Variable domain in full (rest from reference TRBV30 and TRBJ2-7): SQTIHQWPATLVQPVGSPLSLECTVEGTSNPNLYWYRQAAGRGLQLLFYSVGIGQISSEVPQNLSASRPQDRQFILSSKKLLLSDSGFYLCAWSAKGSYEQYFGPGTRLTVT.

V and J are TRBV10-3 and TRBJ2-7; D perhaps matches TRBD2 (6 bases). V was cut by 4 bases and J by 3 bases, with 16 bases left in between. The germline V gene encodes CDR1 ENHRY and CDR2 SYGVKD. The CDR3 is 15 amino acids. The CDR3 reads CAISGGTPGGYEQYF. In DNA, the CDR3 is TGTGCCATCAGTGGTGGGACTCCCGGAGGCTACGAGCAGTACTTC.

Concerning this clone: At the DNA level, this CDR3 is encoded by other sequences in the same sample as well. The J gene is TRBJ2-2, the V gene TRBV11-3; 9 nucleotides line up with TRBD1. The germline V gene encodes CDR1 SGHNT and CDR2 YENEEA. CDR3 length equals 15 residues. V lost 1 base, J lost 3 bases, and 0 bases stayed unmatched. CDR3 sequence: CASSLGQGDTGELFF. The DNA of the CDR3 is TGTGCCAGCAGCTTAGGACAGGGGGACACCGGGGAGCTGTTTTTT.

The chain is built from TRBV7-2 and TRBJ1-4; tentatively, D is TRBD1 (5 bases). The CDR3 runs to 14 residues. V dropped 5 bases and J dropped 10 bases, with 17 bases sitting between them. Germline loops: CDR1 SGHTA, CDR2 FQGNSA. The CDR3 coding sequence is TGTGCCAGCAGCGGGAGGGCAGGGCCCGGAAAACTGTTTTTT. Translating it yields CASSGRAGPGKLFF.

Ten or more counts support this clone. The chain carries TRBV5-1 and TRBJ2-7; 9 bases line up with TRBD2. The CDR3 spans 15 residues. CDR1 and CDR2 (germline): SGHRS, YFSETQ. The trim removed 4 bases at V and 1 base at J, leaving 6 bases unmatched. The CDR3 nucleotides read TGCGCCAGCAGCGTGCTAGCGGGGCGATCCTACGAGCAGTACTTC. This codes for CASSVLAGRSYEQYF.

This clone was detected once. The J gene is TRBJ2-3, the V gene TRBV5-5, with D possibly TRBD2 on 5 matching bases. Trimming took 0 bases from V and 2 from J, leaving 10 bases between them. The CDR3 has 15 amino acids. In germline, CDR1 is SGHKS, CDR2 YYEKEE (reference sequence). The CDR3 sequence is CASSLGLTNTDTQYF. In DNA form, the CDR3 reads TGTGCCAGCAGCTTGGGACTAACTAACACAGATACGCAGTATTTT.

The chain recombines TRBV21-1 with TRBJ1-5; TRBD1, the D gene given by the table, was not confirmed from the DNA. TRBV21-1 is a known pseudogene. CDR3 length: 15 residues. The CDR3 nucleotides read TGTGCCAGCAGCAAAGAGGGGTCTGGTGATCAGCCCCAGCATTTT. This codes for CASSKEGSGDQPQHF.